What follows are 15 T cell receptor beta chains derived from one specimen sequenced in a study of blood T cell repertoires in COVID-19. The table came from immunoSEQ multiplex PCR; TCRdb's copy has only in-frame clones and leaves some out. The top ten hold 3.5% to 4.5% of the sample, which has hundreds of thousands of clones, roughly 89% seen once. The sequencing input was PBMCs or T cells enriched from blood (not recorded which). The receptors were gathered from a woman in her twenties or thirties with acute COVID-19.

The chain employs TRBV7-9 and TRBJ2-5, with TRBD1 as a possible D gene (5 bases). The CDR3 has 16 residues. The germline CDR1 and CDR2 sequences are SEHNR and FQNEAQ (reference sequence). V was trimmed by 5 bases and J by 3 bases, leaving 19 bases between them. CDR3 bases: TGTGCCAGCAGCCGGACGGCAGGGCCAGGGAAAGAGACCCAGTACTTC. Amino acids: CASSRTAGPGKETQYF.

This chain uses TRBV11-3 with TRBJ2-5; 8 bases match TRBD2. V was clipped by 0 bases and J by 4 bases; unmatched bases: 10. The CDR3 runs to 17 residues. Germline V gene lookup returns CDR1 SGHNT and CDR2 YENEEA. The CDR3 DNA reads as TGTGCCAGCAGCTTAGATCGCTTCGGGGGGGCTTTAGAGACCCAGTACTTC. Translating it yields CASSLDRFGGALETQYF.

This chain joins TRBV3-1 (or the pseudogene TRBV3-2) and TRBJ1-2; D remains unclear. From germline, CDR1 is LGHDT and CDR2 YNNKEL (reference sequence). The CDR3 runs 13 residues. The V end was cut by 1 base, the J end by 0 bases, with 3 bases between. CDR3 loop: CASSQAANYGYTF. In DNA, the CDR3 is TGTGCCAGCAGCCAAGCGGCTAACTATGGCTACACCTTC.

The rearrangement links TRBV5-4 to TRBJ1-2; TRBD1 aligns across 8 bases. In germline, CDR1 is SGHNT, CDR2 YYREEE (reference sequence). The ends lost 4 bases at V and 5 bases at J; junction bases unmatched: 7. The CDR3 length is 14 residues. The CDR3 here is CASSNEGQEYGYTF. CDR3 DNA sequence: TGTGCCAGCAGCAACGAGGGACAGGAATATGGCTACACCTTC.

This chain uses TRBV7-9 with TRBJ1-1, with 9 bases that match TRBD1. The V segment lost 5 bases and the J segment 11 bases; nucleotides outside the gene matches: 12. The CDR3 totals 14 residues. CDR1 SEHNR and CDR2 FQNEAQ come from the germline V gene (reference sequence). The CDR3 DNA reads as TGTGCCAGCAGCGACCGGAGGGACAGGGATGTGGCTTTCTTT. This encodes CASSDRRDRDVAFF.

The V and J genes are TRBV4-1 and TRBJ2-7, with D possibly being TRBD1 (5 bases). Germline loops: CDR1 MGHRA, CDR2 YSYEKL. CDR3 length: 14 residues. V lost 2 bases to trimming and J lost 2 bases, with 10 bases between them. CDR3 sequence reads: CASSQFQGPYEQYF. The DNA for the CDR3 is TGCGCCAGCAGCCAATTCCAGGGCCCCTACGAGCAGTACTTC.

A few counts support this clone. This chain connects TRBV5-1 to TRBJ1-1; a possible D gene is TRBD1 (6 bases). V was trimmed by 0 bases and J by 1 base, leaving 10 bases between them. CDR1 SGHRS and CDR2 YFSETQ come from the germline V gene. The CDR3 has 15 residues. The CDR3 DNA sequence: TGCGCCAGCAGCTTGGTGGGGGGGCAGAACACTGAAGCTTTCTTT. This translates into CASSLVGGQNTEAFF.

The rearrangement joins TRBV5-1 to TRBJ1-5; 7 positions match TRBD1. The CDR3 extends over 15 amino acids. CDR1 is SGHRS and CDR2 is YFSETQ in the germline V gene. With V trimmed by 1 base and J by 3 bases, 4 bases remained unmatched. CDR3 DNA: TGCGCCAGCAGCTTGACAGGGGAGGCCAATCAGCCCCAGCATTTT. Translated, it gives CASSLTGEANQPQHF. Supplemented by reference TRBV5-1 and TRBJ1-5, the full variable domain reads KAGVTQTPRYLIKTRGQQVTLSCSPISGHRSVSWYQQTPGQGLQFLFEYFSETQRNKGNFPGRFSGRQFSNSRSEMNVSTLELGDSALYLCASSLTGEANQPQHFGDGTRLSIL.

The chain carries TRBV4-3 and TRBJ2-1, with 9 bases that match TRBD2. V shed 1 base, J shed 2 bases, and the junction held 3 bases outside the gene matches. Per the germline V gene, CDR1 is LGHNA and CDR2 is YSLEER. This CDR3 comprises 16 residues. CDR3 amino acids: CASSQVGGGAYNEQFF. Here the CDR3 DNA reads TGCGCCAGCAGCCAAGTAGGCGGGGGGGCCTACAATGAGCAGTTCTTC.

CDR3 nucleotides: TGTGCCAGCAGCCCCATCTTTAGCGGGGGCTCCTACAATGAGCAGTTCTTC. Residues: CASSPIFSGGSYNEQFF. The V gene is TRBV5-4, the J gene TRBJ2-1, with 9 bases fitting TRBD2. The J segment lost 0 bases and the V segment lost 4 bases, leaving 8 bases of the junction unmatched. The CDR3 sequence is 17 residues long. Germline V lookup: CDR1 SGHNT, CDR2 YYREEE (reference sequence).

The genes are TRBV6-5 and TRBJ2-1; the D gene is possibly TRBD2 (6 bases). The V and J ends lost 9 bases and 10 bases respectively, with 16 bases between them. This CDR3 contains 12 residues. The germline CDR1 and CDR2 sequences are MNHEY and SVGAGI. CDR3 amino acids: CASQRVLSEQFF. The DNA for the CDR3 is TGTGCCAGTCAGCGGGTCCTGAGCGAGCAGTTCTTC.

CDR3 amino acids: CAWSTEMNTEAFF. The CDR3 coding sequence is TGTGCCTGGAGTACAGAAATGAACACTGAAGCTTTCTTT. This sequence joins TRBV30 and TRBJ1-1; no firm D call. The germline V gene has CDR1 GTSNPN and CDR2 SVGIG (reference sequence). The CDR3 runs to 13 residues. V was cut by 2 bases and J by 0 bases, with 7 bases left in between.

The chain combines TRBV30 with TRBJ2-7; D might be TRBD2 (5 bases). This CDR3 spans 14 amino acids. Trimming pared 0 bases from V and 4 bases from J, leaving 13 bases between. CDR1 is GTSNPN and CDR2 is SVGIG in the germline V gene (reference sequence). The CDR3 protein is CAWSVRGKGYEQYF. The CDR3 DNA follows: TGTGCCTGGAGTGTCCGGGGAAAGGGATACGAGCAGTACTTC.

This clone appeared a single time. The J gene is TRBJ1-2, the V gene TRBV27, with TRBD1 matching over 7 bases. Losses at the gene ends were 5 bases for V and 8 bases for J; bases not matched to a gene: 8. This CDR3 is built from 13 residues. CDR1 and CDR2 (germline): MNHEY, SMNVEV (reference sequence). CDR3 bases: TGTGCCAGCAGTACGACAGGGTTACGCGGCTACACCTTC. It specifies CASSTTGLRGYTF.

This clone was observed a single time. This chain links TRBV5-1 with TRBJ2-7, with 15 bases identical to TRBD2. The V gene end was trimmed by 4 bases and the J gene end by 2 bases; junction bases not matched to a gene: 7. The germline gives CDR1 SGHRS, CDR2 YFSETQ. The CDR3 extends over 17 amino acids. The DNA for the CDR3 is TGCGCCAGCAGCAGCGGGACTAGCGGGGGGTCCACCTACGAGCAGTACTTC. Amino acids: CASSSGTSGGSTYEQYF.